The 7 T cell receptor beta chains below come from one sample, sequenced in a study of blood T cell repertoires in COVID-19. This table comes from immunoSEQ multiplex PCR, and its TCRdb copy is limited to in-frame clones, with some not included. The top ten clones hold approximately 2.2% of a sample with about 200,000 clones, about 85% of them seen once. The source material was PBMCs or T cells enriched from blood (not recorded which). All receptors come from a woman aged 30 to 39 who had recovered from COVID-19.

The chain links TRBV6-6 to TRBJ1-1; D not certain. The CDR3 extends over 13 amino acids. Germline assignment: CDR1 MNHNY and CDR2 SVGAGI (reference sequence). V was cut by 7 bases and J by 0 bases, with 9 bases left in between. CDR3 bases: TGTGCCAGCATTTCCCGTTTGAACACTGAAGCTTTCTTT. It specifies CASISRLNTEAFF.

The V and J genes are TRBV27 and TRBJ1-5, with 7 positions matching TRBD1. The CDR3 is 17 amino acids. CDR1 and CDR2 (germline): MNHEY, SMNVEV (reference sequence). Trimming took 4 bases from V and 0 from J; bases not matched to a gene: 9. The CDR3 DNA follows: TGTGCCAGCAGTTCTACAGGGGCGGGGTATAGCAATCAGCCCCAGCATTTT. This translates into CASSSTGAGYSNQPQHF.

The V call is TRBV9, the J call TRBJ2-3, with 7 bases identical to TRBD2. Unmatched junction bases numbered 5, after V lost 2 bases and J lost 5 bases. Looked up from germline, CDR1 is SGDLS and CDR2 is YYNGEE. The CDR3 consists of 14 residues. The DNA of the CDR3 is TGTGCCAGCAGCGTGGGAGGGCTGAGAGATACGCAGTATTTT. Encoded protein: CASSVGGLRDTQYF.

The chain combines TRBV5-6 with TRBJ2-5; 8 nucleotides agree with TRBD1. Per the germline V gene, CDR1 is SGHDT and CDR2 is YYEEEE. The CDR3 is 13 amino acids. V gave up 4 bases and J gave up 5 bases; unmatched junction bases: 4. Here the CDR3 DNA reads TGTGCCAGCAGCAGATACAGGGGGGAGACCCAGTACTTC. This encodes CASSRYRGETQYF.

This CDR3 is CATSDLSAGPLGGELFF. CDR3 DNA sequence: TGTGCCACCAGTGATTTGAGCGCGGGGCCTCTGGGCGGGGAGCTGTTTTTT. V is TRBV24-1 and J is TRBJ2-2, with D perhaps TRBD2 (6 bases). Trimming cost V 0 bases and J 7 bases, with 17 bases left between them. CDR3 length equals 17 residues. Germline V gene lookup returns CDR1 KGHDR and CDR2 SFDVKD.

The chain recombines TRBV14 with TRBJ2-7, with TRBD2 identical over 9 bases. The CDR3 is made up of 16 amino acids. CDR1 and CDR2 (germline): SGHDN, FVKESK. Unmatched junction bases numbered 10, after V lost 4 bases and J lost 3 bases. The CDR3 protein is CASSPLGTSRYYEQYF. CDR3 sequence (DNA): TGTGCCAGCAGCCCTTTAGGGACTAGCCGATACTACGAGCAGTACTTC.

The chain links TRBV7-8 to TRBJ1-2, with 10 bases aligning to TRBD1. The CDR3 is 15 amino acids. Unmatched junction bases numbered 5, after V lost 5 bases and J lost 2 bases. Germline V CDR1 and CDR2: SGHVS, FQNEAQ. The CDR3 sequence: CASSPDRGLNYGYTF. For the CDR3, the DNA is TGTGCCAGCAGCCCCGACAGGGGGCTAAACTATGGCTACACCTTC.